This T cell receptor (beta chain) was captured by sequencing in a study of T cell responses to AZD1222 COVID-19 vaccine. About the study: Investigators merged groups given second doses at roughly 4 or roughly 12 weeks. Findings of the study overall: CD4 TCRs covered the whole spike, strongest at regions 160-218 and 743-854. Repertoire sampling happened only post peak T cell response. The study found Spike-specific TCR breadth and depth rose after two AZD1222 doses.

Measured with immunoSEQ multiplex PCR; TCRdb has only the in-frame clones, and not every one. The sample yields some 90,000 clones, roughly 84% seen once. Comment on this clone: Its antigen is as yet unknown.

CDR3 size: 15 residues. Germline values: CDR1 KGHDR, CDR2 SFDVKD. Trimming cost V 3 bases and J 2 bases, with 12 bases left between them. The rearrangement uses TRBV24-1 and TRBJ1-2; possible D gene TRBD1, 5 bases. The TCR was taken from an adult in good health. The sample consisted of peripheral blood, taken on day 0 of AZD1222 vaccination. The CDR3 region has the DNA TGTGCCACCAGTGATGGGGCCCTTCCGAACTATGGCTACACCTTC. Its translation: CATSDGALPNYGYTF.